A selection of T cell receptor beta chains follows, all from one sample in a study of PD-L1 blockade in urothelial cancer. Using immunoSEQ multiplex PCR, the repertoire was profiled, and TCRdb retains in-frame clones only, with some absent. The profile covers 86,000 or so clones, with around 85% appearing a single time and over 13% taken by the ten largest. The input for sequencing was PBMCs, taken around atezolizumab (anti-PD-L1) treatment. Every receptor here comes from a man aged 55 to 70 with urothelial cancer. CDR3s include the opening cysteine and the closing phenylalanine or tryptophan. The D gene is left open where the match is weak. Part of the rows lack a size; the others show once, few, many or a class for expanded clones.

V	D	size	J	DNA	CDR3
TRBV5-6	TRBD1	-	TRBJ1-1	TGTGCCAGCAGCTTGACCGACAGGGTCAACACTGAAGCTTTCTTT	CASSLTDRVNTEAFF
TRBV5-4	TRBD1	once	TRBJ1-1	TGTGCCAGCAGCTGGGACAGGAGGGGGACTGAAGCTTTCTTT	CASSWDRRGTEAFF
TRBV7-3	TRBD2	once	TRBJ2-3	TGTGCCAGCAGCTTATCGGGAGGGCATGCAGATACGCAGTATTTT	CASSLSGGHADTQYF
TRBV4-3	-	-	TRBJ2-1	TGCGCCAGCAGACTAGACAATGAGCAGTTCTTC	CASRLDNEQFF
TRBV19	-	-	TRBJ2-6	TGTGCCAGTAGCGGTGCCGGGGCCAACGTCCTGACTTTC	CASSGAGANVLTF
TRBV5-4	TRBD1	-	TRBJ1-1	TGTGCCAGCAGTCCCGACAGGGGCGGGAGTATGAACACTGAAGCTTTCTTT	CASSPDRGGSMNTEAFF
TRBV19	-	-	TRBJ1-5	TGTGCCAGTAGCACGCTTGGGGGGGCTTATCAGCCCCAGCATTTT	CASSTLGGAYQPQHF
TRBV29-1	TRBD1	-	TRBJ1-1	TGCAGCGGTGGGAAGGGACAGATGAACACTGAAGCTTTCTTT	CSGGKGQMNTEAFF
TRBV25-1	TRBD2	-	TRBJ2-1	TGTGCCAGCAGTGAACCCGGGACTAGCAGTGAGCAGTTCTTC	CASSEPGTSSEQFF
TRBV10-2	TRBD2	-	TRBJ2-1	TGCGCCAGCAGCCCACCCGCGGTAGCGGGAGGGTCCCATGAGCAGTTCTTC	CASSPPAVAGGSHEQFF
TRBV10-3	-	-	TRBJ2-1	TGTGCCATCAGTGAAACTTTGCGGAGTAATGAGCAGTTCTTC	CAISETLRSNEQFF
TRBV11-3	TRBD1	-	TRBJ2-7	TGTGCCAGCAGCTCCGGATCCGGGACAGGGGCATACGAGCAGTACTTC	CASSSGSGTGAYEQYF
TRBV18	-	-	TRBJ2-3	TGTGCCAGCTCACCACAGCGTAGCGCAGATACGCAGTATTTT	CASSPQRSADTQYF
TRBV6-1	-	-	TRBJ2-7	TGTGCCAGCAGCCCAACCAGCTACGAGCAGTACTTC	CASSPTSYEQYF
TRBV11-3	-	-	TRBJ2-7	TGTGCCCCAGGGCTAGAGCAGGCTGGGTACGAGCAGTACTTC	CAPGLEQAGYEQYF
TRBV30	TRBD2	-	TRBJ2-2	TGTGCCTGGAAACTAGCGGGGGCCTCGAACACCGGGGAGCTGTTTTTT	CAWKLAGASNTGELFF
TRBV5-1	-	-	TRBJ2-6	TGCGCCAGCAGCGTGCAGGGTTGGGGCTCTGGGGCCAACGTCCTGACTTTC	CASSVQGWGSGANVLTF
TRBV25-1	-	few	TRBJ1-1	TGTGCCAGCAGTGATAGGGGGTCCGCTGAAGCTTTCTTT	CASSDRGSAEAFF
TRBV5-4	TRBD2	-	TRBJ2-1	TGTGCCAGCAGCTTGGATACTAGCGGTTGGAGCTCCTACAATGAGCAGTTCTTC	CASSLDTSGWSSYNEQFF
TRBV15	TRBD2	-	TRBJ2-3	TGTGCCACCAGCTTCCAACTAGCGGGAGCTAGAGATACGCAGTATTTT	CATSFQLAGARDTQYF
TRBV2	TRBD1	-	TRBJ1-2	TGTGCCAGCAGTCGACAGGGAGAAGACTATGGCTACACCTTC	CASSRQGEDYGYTF
TRBV4-3	TRBD2	once	TRBJ2-5	TGCGCCAGCAGCCTTAGAGCGGGAGGGAGCTCGGAGACCCAGTACTTC	CASSLRAGGSSETQYF
TRBV29-1	-	-	TRBJ2-7	TGCAGCGCTAGGGGGGGCAGCACCTACGAGCAGTACTTC	CSARGGSTYEQYF
TRBV18	-	-	TRBJ1-1	TGTGCCAGCTCACCATCCCTACAGCTGAACACTGAAGCTTTCTTT	CASSPSLQLNTEAFF
TRBV5-1	TRBD2	-	TRBJ2-1	TGCGCCAGCAGCTCACCTGCGGGGGGGAGCTCCTACAATGAGCAGTTCTTC	CASSSPAGGSSYNEQFF
TRBV15	-	-	TRBJ2-7	TGTGCCACCAGCAGAGATCCAGGGGGGAGCGAGCAGTACTTC	CATSRDPGGSEQYF
TRBV7-2	TRBD1	-	TRBJ2-5	TGTGCCAGCAGCTCAAGGACAGGGGGTCAAGAGACCCAGTACTTC	CASSSRTGGQETQYF
TRBV19	TRBD1	-	TRBJ1-2	TGTGCCAGTAGTCGGGACAGGGTATTAAGTAGTGGCTACACCTTC	CASSRDRVLSSGYTF
TRBV6-6	-	-	TRBJ1-2	TGTGCCAGCAGTCGTGGGGGCAATCGCTATGGCTACACCTTC	CASSRGGNRYGYTF
TRBV6-5	-	-	TRBJ2-3	TGTGCCAGCAGTTATCGGGACACCACAGATACGCAGTATTTT	CASSYRDTTDTQYF
TRBV10-3	TRBD2	-	TRBJ2-7	TGTGCCATCGCACTAGCGGGGGAACCAAACTACGAGCAGTACTTC	CAIALAGEPNYEQYF
TRBV6-5	-	-	TRBJ1-1	TGTGCCAGCATAGGTGGAGGGAACACTGAAGCTTTCTTT	CASIGGGNTEAFF
TRBV10-3	-	-	TRBJ1-1	TGTGCCATCAGTGCCGTCGGGGGGTCGTACACTGAAGCTTTCTTT	CAISAVGGSYTEAFF
TRBV7-2	-	-	TRBJ2-1	TGTGCCCGGTCTCCGGGCTCCTACAATGAGCAGTTCTTC	CARSPGSYNEQFF
TRBV5-4	-	-	TRBJ2-1	TGTGCCAGCAGCTTCGCAGGGCGTAATGAGCAGTTCTTC	CASSFAGRNEQFF
TRBV27	-	-	TRBJ2-2	TGTGCCAGCAGAAAAATTGGGACTCTCACCGGGGAGCTGTTTTTT	CASRKIGTLTGELFF
TRBV11-3	-	-	TRBJ1-1	TGTGCCAGCAGCCTCAGAAGAAGCACTGAAGCTTTCTTT	CASSLRRSTEAFF
TRBV27	-	-	TRBJ2-1	TGTGCCAGCAGAACTAGTTTCGGTGAGCAGTTCTTC	CASRTSFGEQFF
TRBV30	TRBD1	-	TRBJ1-2	TGTGCCTGGAGGCGACAGGGTGACTATGGCTACACCTTC	CAWRRQGDYGYTF
TRBV7-9	-	few	TRBJ2-3	TGTGCCAGCAGCCCCCACGAGGCCGGTACGCAGTATTTT	CASSPHEAGTQYF
TRBV7-2	-	once	TRBJ2-3	TGTGCCAGCAGCTTAGCAGCGGGCCCGGCATCCCCGTATTTT	CASSLAAGPASPYF
TRBV18	TRBD1	-	TRBJ1-1	TGTGCCAGCTCACCACTCCGACAGGGGGACACTGAAGCTTTCTTT	CASSPLRQGDTEAFF
TRBV5-1	-	once	TRBJ2-7	TGCGCCAGCACGGGGCAGGGGACCTACGAGCAGTACTTC	CASTGQGTYEQYF
TRBV6-6	TRBD1	-	TRBJ1-5	TGTGCCATCAAGACAGCGGGACAGGGGGGACAGCCCCAGCATTTT	CAIKTAGQGGQPQHF
TRBV13	TRBD2	-	TRBJ2-3	TGTGCCAGCAGCCTAAGACCCTTCCTAGCGGGGGACACAGATACGCAGTATTTT	CASSLRPFLAGDTDTQYF
TRBV4-1	TRBD2	-	TRBJ2-2	TGCGCCAGCAGCCCTGGTGGTAGCGGGGGGTTAGACACCGGGGAGCTGTTTTTT	CASSPGGSGGLDTGELFF
TRBV27	TRBD1	once	TRBJ1-5	TGTGCCAGCAGTCTGACAGGGGGCTGGAATCAGCCCCAGCATTTT	CASSLTGGWNQPQHF
TRBV11-3	-	-	TRBJ2-7	TGTGCCAGCAGTAACTCAACAGGCATACCTCCTTCCTCCTACGAGCAGTACTTC	CASSNSTGIPPSSYEQYF
TRBV27	-	-	TRBJ2-3	TGTGCCAGCAGGGGGGGAGGCACAGATACGCAGTATTTT	CASRGGGTDTQYF
TRBV29-1	-	-	TRBJ1-5	TGCAGCGTTTCGACAGGCCTCAGCAATCAGCCCCAGCATTTT	CSVSTGLSNQPQHF
TRBV30	-	-	TRBJ1-5	TGTGCCTGGAGCCTTAAAGGGGAACAGCCCCAGCATTTT	CAWSLKGEQPQHF
TRBV19	TRBD1	-	TRBJ1-5	TGTGCCAGTACCCGGGACAGGGTTAGCAATCAGCCCCAGCATTTT	CASTRDRVSNQPQHF
TRBV7-3	TRBD2	-	TRBJ2-5	TGTGCCAGCAGCCTCGGGACTAGCGGGCTGCTGCAAGAGACCCAGTACTTC	CASSLGTSGLLQETQYF
TRBV12-5	-	-	TRBJ2-5	TGTGCTAGCTCTAGAGAGCAAGAGACCCAGTACTTC	CASSREQETQYF
TRBV4-3	-	once	TRBJ2-1	TGCGCCAGCAGCCCTCGGGTGGGTTACAATGAGCAGTTCTTC	CASSPRVGYNEQFF
TRBV2	TRBD1	-	TRBJ2-1	TGTGCCGACCGACAGGGGAACCCGTACAATGAGCAGTTCTTC	CADRQGNPYNEQFF
TRBV7-3	TRBD2	-	TRBJ2-1	TGTGCCAGCAGCTTTCACCTAGCGGGTGGGGGTGAGCAGTTCTTC	CASSFHLAGGGEQFF
TRBV6-6	TRBD2	-	TRBJ2-5	TGTGCCAGCAGTTACCGGGGTATGGTGAGCGGGGCCCAGTACTTC	CASSYRGMVSGAQYF
TRBV6-1	TRBD1	-	TRBJ1-1	TGTGCCAGCAGTGAAGCCCGACAGGGGAACACTGAAGCTTTCTTT	CASSEARQGNTEAFF